The rows below give T cell receptor beta chains drawn from one sample of a study of T cell responses to AZD1222 COVID-19 vaccine. Assay used: immunoSEQ multiplex PCR; TCRdb lists only in-frame clones, some missing. The sample yields 100,000 to 120,000 clones, 88% seen once. The material was peripheral blood, obtained 28 days after the second AZD1222 dose. Receptors originate from an adult who received the AZD1222 COVID-19 vaccine. Each CDR3 is given with its conserved first and last residue. Each record gives: D gene, J gene, clone size, V gene, CDR3 DNA, CDR3 protein. A D gene is named only where the DNA matches it firmly. Rows may omit the clone size; those that give it use once, few, many or a size class.

-,TRBJ1-1,-,TRBV6-4,TGTGCCAGCAGGAGGACCGGGAACACTGAAGCTTTCTTT,CASRRTGNTEAFF
TRBD1,TRBJ1-2,-,TRBV18,TGTGCCAGCTCACCACAGACCGTTCCGGGACAGGGGAAGGGCTACACCTTC,CASSPQTVPGQGKGYTF
-,TRBJ2-1,-,TRBV28,TGTGCCAGCAGTATCCCGGGCCGAAACAATGAGCAGTTCTTC,CASSIPGRNNEQFF
-,TRBJ1-6,-,TRBV28,TGTGCCAGCAAGATCGGTCAGCTTAATTCACCCCTCCACTTT,CASKIGQLNSPLHF
TRBD2,TRBJ2-1,-,TRBV10-3,TGTGCCATCAGCTCCGCCGGGACTAGAGGTGAGCAGTTCTTC,CAISSAGTRGEQFF
TRBD1,TRBJ1-6,-,TRBV6-2/TRBV6-3,TGTGCCAGCAGTTTTAACCCGAAGGGGGCGGCTAATTCACCCCTCCACTTT,CASSFNPKGAANSPLHF
-,TRBJ1-5,few,TRBV16,TGTGCCAGCAGCCAAGAGGGTAATCAGCCCCAGCATTTT,CASSQEGNQPQHF
TRBD2,TRBJ2-3,-,TRBV6-2/TRBV6-3,TGTGCCAGCAGTCGAGCGGGGCGCACAGATACGCAGTATTTT,CASSRAGRTDTQYF
TRBD1,TRBJ1-2,-,TRBV7-9,TGTGCCAGCAGCTCAACAGGGGACTATGGCTACACCTTC,CASSSTGDYGYTF
-,TRBJ1-5,once,TRBV19,TGTGCCAGTAGTAGCCTCCCAGGGAGGGCGGGCAATCAGCCCCAGCATTTT,CASSSLPGRAGNQPQHF
-,TRBJ1-2,-,TRBV12-5,TGTGCTAGTGGTTTGGCCCCGGTCAATAGCTACACCTTC,CASGLAPVNSYTF
-,TRBJ2-7,-,TRBV7-3,TGTGCCAGCAGCTTAAGCGGAGGGGGCGCGGGGTACGAGCAGTACTTC,CASSLSGGGAGYEQYF
-,TRBJ2-1,-,TRBV2,TGTGCCAGCAGTTACAGGGCCACTACCTACAATGAGCAGTTCTTC,CASSYRATTYNEQFF
-,TRBJ2-5,-,TRBV7-6,TGTGCCAGCAGCCGAACTCCCCAGACAGAACAAGAGACCCAGTACTTC,CASSRTPQTEQETQYF
-,TRBJ1-2,medium-sized,TRBV29-1,TGCAGCGTTGAAGAAGGGCCATGGGATGGCTACACCTTC,CSVEEGPWDGYTF
-,TRBJ2-2,-,TRBV11-2,TGTGCCAGCAGCTCACGGGACTCCGGCGGGGAGCTGTTTTTT,CASSSRDSGGELFF
-,TRBJ1-1,-,TRBV7-2,TGTGCCAGCAGCTTAGTGGCAGGGTCGACTGAAGCTTTCTTT,CASSLVAGSTEAFF
-,TRBJ1-1,few,TRBV9,TGTGCCAGCAGCCCAGGGGAGGGGAACACTGAAGCTTTCTTT,CASSPGEGNTEAFF
-,TRBJ1-2,-,TRBV19,TGTGCCAGTAGTATTGCCCGCAACTATGGCTACACCTTC,CASSIARNYGYTF
-,TRBJ1-5,-,TRBV28,TGTGCCAGCAGCCCAGGGGATGTTGATCAGCCCCAGCATTTT,CASSPGDVDQPQHF
TRBD1,TRBJ1-6,-,TRBV6-5,TGTGCCAGCAGTTCCGACAGGGCGCTTGCACCCCTCCACTTT,CASSSDRALAPLHF
-,TRBJ1-1,-,TRBV5-1,TGCGCCAGCAGCCCCCGGTCACTAGGGAACACTGAAGCTTTCTTT,CASSPRSLGNTEAFF
TRBD1,TRBJ2-7,-,TRBV19,TGTGCCAGTAGTTTCGATTTGGGGACAGGGCATACCTACGAGCAGTACTTC,CASSFDLGTGHTYEQYF
-,TRBJ2-7,-,TRBV6-5,TGTGCCAGCAGTCGGACAGTGGACTACGAGCAGTACTTC,CASSRTVDYEQYF
-,TRBJ2-7,-,TRBV3-1/TRBV3-2,TGTGCCAGCAGCTGGGGGGACGAGCAGTACTTC,CASSWGDEQYF
TRBD1,TRBJ1-5,-,TRBV28,TGTGCCACCCACCCGGGACAGGGGAGCAATCAGCCCCAGCATTTT,CATHPGQGSNQPQHF